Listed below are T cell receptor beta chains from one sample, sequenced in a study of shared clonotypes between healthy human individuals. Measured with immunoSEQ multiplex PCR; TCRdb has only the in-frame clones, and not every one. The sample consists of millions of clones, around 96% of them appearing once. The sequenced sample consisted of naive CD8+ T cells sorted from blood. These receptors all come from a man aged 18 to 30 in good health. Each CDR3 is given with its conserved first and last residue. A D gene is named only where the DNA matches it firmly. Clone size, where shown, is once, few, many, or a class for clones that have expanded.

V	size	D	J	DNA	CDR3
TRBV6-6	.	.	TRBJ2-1	TGTGCCAGCAGTTACGACGGGACATACAATGAGCAGTTCTTC	CASSYDGTYNEQFF
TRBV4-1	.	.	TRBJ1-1	TGCGCCAGCAGCCAAGTGGGAGGCACTGAAGCTTTCTTT	CASSQVGGTEAFF
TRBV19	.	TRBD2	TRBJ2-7	TGTGCCAGTAGTATAGGGCCGGGAGGCGAGCAGTACTTC	CASSIGPGGEQYF
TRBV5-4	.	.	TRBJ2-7	TGTGCCAGCAGTTCAATGGCCTCCTACGAGCAGTACTTC	CASSSMASYEQYF
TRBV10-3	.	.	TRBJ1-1	TGTGCCATCAGTGCGGGTGTCGAGGTTGGGGTCACTGAAGCTTTCTTT	CAISAGVEVGVTEAFF
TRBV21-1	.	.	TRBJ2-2	TGTGCCAGCAGCAAAGTTACCGGGGAGCTGTTTTTT	CASSKVTGELFF
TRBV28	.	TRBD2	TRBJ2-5	TGTGCCAGCAGCCCCCAAGGGGAGGGCCTCCAAGAGACCCAGTACTTC	CASSPQGEGLQETQYF
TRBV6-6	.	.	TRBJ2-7	TGTGCCAGCAGCCCAGTGAGTTCCTACGAGCAGTACTTC	CASSPVSSYEQYF
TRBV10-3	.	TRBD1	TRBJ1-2	TGTGCCATCAGTGCACCGGGACAGGGTCAAGGATATGGCTACACCTTC	CAISAPGQGQGYGYTF
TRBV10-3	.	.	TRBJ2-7	TGTGCCATCAGTGGGGGGGACGAGCAGTACTTC	CAISGGDEQYF
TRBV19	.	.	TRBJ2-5	TGTGCCAGTAGTATAGAGGGAGGACTACTGTACCAAGAGACCCAGTACTTC	CASSIEGGLLYQETQYF
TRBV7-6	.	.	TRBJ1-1	TGTGCCAGCAGCTTAACCGAGAACACTGAAGCTTTCTTT	CASSLTENTEAFF
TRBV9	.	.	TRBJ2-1	TGTGCCAGCAGCGCCCAATCAGGGGCGATTTACAATGAGCAGTTCTTC	CASSAQSGAIYNEQFF
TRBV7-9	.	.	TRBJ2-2	TGTGCCAGCAGAGCAGGGGCCGGGGAGCTGTTTTTT	CASRAGAGELFF
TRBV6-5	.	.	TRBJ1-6	TGTGCCAGCAGTTCCTCCGGGACGGGGGAGTCACCTCTCCACTTT	CASSSSGTGESPLHF
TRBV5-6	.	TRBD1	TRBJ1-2	TGTGCCAGCAGCTTGTACGAACAGGGGGCATACTATGGCTACACCTTC	CASSLYEQGAYYGYTF
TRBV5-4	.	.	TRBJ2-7	TGTGCCAGCAGCTTGGTCGGTGAGGGGAAGGTGAGCCAGTACTTC	CASSLVGEGKVSQYF
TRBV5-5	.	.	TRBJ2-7	TGTGCCAGCAGTTATCAACGGGGGCAGCTCTACGAGCAGTACTTC	CASSYQRGQLYEQYF
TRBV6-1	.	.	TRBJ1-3	TGTGCCAGCACAGGAAACACCATATATTTT	CASTGNTIYF
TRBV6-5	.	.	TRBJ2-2	TGTGCCACTGGGGCAAACACCGGGGAGCTGTTTTTT	CATGANTGELFF
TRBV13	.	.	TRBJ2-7	TGTGCCAGCAGCTTAGAGGGATACGGAAACGAGCAGTACTTC	CASSLEGYGNEQYF
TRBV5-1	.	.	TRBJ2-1	TGCGCCAGAGTACTAGGGCGACGCTCCTACAATGAGCAGTTCTTC	CARVLGRRSYNEQFF
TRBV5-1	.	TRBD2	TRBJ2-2	TGCGCCAGCAGCTTGTACGGGGGGAGCACCGGGGAGCTGTTTTTT	CASSLYGGSTGELFF
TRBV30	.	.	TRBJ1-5	TGTGCCTGCCACCCCGGTCCAGACCTTAGCAATCAGCCCCAGCATTTT	CACHPGPDLSNQPQHF
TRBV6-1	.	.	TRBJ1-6	TGTGCCAGCAGTTCGGGGGTAACTTCACCCCTCCACTTT	CASSSGVTSPLHF
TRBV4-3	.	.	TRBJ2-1	TGCGCCAGCAGCCAAGATCTCGAGACTACCTCCTACAATGAGCAGTTCTTC	CASSQDLETTSYNEQFF
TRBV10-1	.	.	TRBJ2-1	TGCGCCAGCAGCCGGGCCACCTCTTCGGATGAGCAGTTCTTC	CASSRATSSDEQFF
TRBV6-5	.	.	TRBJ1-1	TGTGCCAGCAGTTGGGGTATCATGAACACTGAAGCTTTCTTT	CASSWGIMNTEAFF
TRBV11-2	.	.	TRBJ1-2	TGTGCCAGCAGTTATACAGATTTAGGTGGCTACACCTTC	CASSYTDLGGYTF
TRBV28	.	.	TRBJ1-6	TGTGCCAGCAGTTTAGGGAGGAAGTACTCCTATAATTCACCCCTCCACTTT	CASSLGRKYSYNSPLHF
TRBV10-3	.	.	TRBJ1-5	TGTGCCATCTCTGGCAATGACAATCAGCCCCAGCATTTT	CAISGNDNQPQHF
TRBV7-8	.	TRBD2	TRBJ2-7	TGTGCCAGCAGCCTCCGGGAATGGAGACTAGCGGACCTCTACGAGCAGTACTTC	CASSLREWRLADLYEQYF
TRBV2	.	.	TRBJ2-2	TGTGCCAGCATGTCGGCCCTAATGGGCACCGGGGAGCTGTTTTTT	CASMSALMGTGELFF
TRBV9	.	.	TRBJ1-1	TGTGCCAGCAGCGTAGAAGAAGGGGTTAACACTGAAGCTTTCTTT	CASSVEEGVNTEAFF
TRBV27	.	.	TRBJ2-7	TGTGCCAGCAGTTTATTGGGCACGGCTCTTCCCTACGAGCAGTACTTC	CASSLLGTALPYEQYF
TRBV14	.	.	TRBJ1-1	TGTGCCAGCAGCCTTCCATTCCGAGAGGAGGTTTTTAGCGTGAACACTGAAGCTTTCTTT	CASSLPFREEVFSVNTEAFF
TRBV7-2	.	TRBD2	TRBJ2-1	TGTGCCAGCAGCCCAACGGGACTAAACTCCTACAATGAGCAGTTCTTC	CASSPTGLNSYNEQFF
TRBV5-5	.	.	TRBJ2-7	TGTGCCAGCAGCTGGGGCCTCGCCACGGAGCAGTACTTC	CASSWGLATEQYF
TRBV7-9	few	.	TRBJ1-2	TGTGCCAGCAGCTTAGTGGGACCGGTCTATGGCTACACCTTC	CASSLVGPVYGYTF
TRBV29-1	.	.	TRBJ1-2	TGCAGCGTGGAGGTTTCCGACTATGGCTACACCTTC	CSVEVSDYGYTF
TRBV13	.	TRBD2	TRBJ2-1	TGTGCCAGCAGCTTAGCACTAGCGGGAGGTCTTGTAGACCACAATGAGCAGTTCTTC	CASSLALAGGLVDHNEQFF
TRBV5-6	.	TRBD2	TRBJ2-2	TGTGCCAGCAGCAGAGAGCTGGACAGAGAGACTAGCGACGGGGAGCTGTTTTTT	CASSRELDRETSDGELFF
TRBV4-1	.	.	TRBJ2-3	TGCGCCAGCAGCCGACTAAGGGAATACACAGATACGCAGTATTTT	CASSRLREYTDTQYF
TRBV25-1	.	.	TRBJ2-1	TGTGCCAGCAGTGAGGCGGGGAATGAGCAGTTCTTC	CASSEAGNEQFF